This entry lists 26 T cell receptor beta chains sequenced from one sample in a study of tumor-infiltrating lymphocytes in oesophageal squamous cell carcinoma. TCRdb independently ran MiXCR on the PCR reads; one entry per CDR3 protein. The table records under 20,000 distinct CDR3 sequences, 35% to 45% of them present only once. Sequencing input: esophageal tumor tissue. Receptors originate from a male donor with esophageal squamous cell carcinoma.

This clonotype was recorded many times. The V call is TRBV5-6, the J call TRBJ2-5, with 7 bases that match TRBD1. V gave up 0 bases and J gave up 3 bases; unmatched junction bases: 8. Germline CDR1 SGHDT, CDR2 YYEEEE. CDR3 length: 16 residues. CDR3 residues: CASSLGAGTAEETQYF. The CDR3 DNA sequence: TGTGCCAGCAGCTTGGGGGCCGGGACAGCAGAAGAGACCCAGTACTTC.

This clonotype was seen once. The V gene is TRBV7-2, the J gene TRBJ2-2; 7 positions match TRBD1. The CDR3 is made up of 14 amino acids. Germline V gene data show CDR1 as SGHTA and CDR2 as FQGNSA. The junction had 7 bases not matched to a gene; V was cut back by 5 bases and J by 7 bases. CDR3 loop: CASSRQGDGGELFF. The CDR3 DNA sequence: TGTGCCAGCAGCCGACAGGGCGACGGCGGGGAGCTGTTTTTT.

This clonotype was counted at least ten times. The chain is built from TRBV11-2 and TRBJ2-7; D is perhaps TRBD1 (6 bases). V was cut by 4 bases and J by 7 bases, with 23 bases left in between. CDR3 size: 16 residues. CDR1 is SGHAT and CDR2 is FQNNGV in the germline V gene. The DNA of the CDR3 is TGTGCCAGCAGCTCTCAGGGGTCTCCAGCTCGGAGGGAGCAGTACTTC. Translated: CASSSQGSPARREQYF.

This clonotype has only a few counts. The CDR3 sequence is CASSPNTSGRDTQYF. The CDR3 nucleotides are TGTGCCAGCAGCCCGAATACTAGCGGGAGGGATACGCAGTATTTT. V gene TRBV7-2 combines with J gene TRBJ2-3, with 12 positions matching TRBD2. Germline V gene sequence: CDR1 SGHTA, CDR2 FQGNSA. This CDR3 spans 15 amino acids. The junction had 6 bases not matched to a gene; V was cut back by 5 bases and J by 6 bases.

In the case of this clonotype: A much more abundant neighbour one base away suggests this may be a read error. The V call is TRBV20-1, the J call TRBJ2-5; TRBD1 matches at 10 bases. Germline V lookup: CDR1 DFQATT, CDR2 SNEGSKA (reference sequence). The CDR3 has 15 amino acids. V was pared by 5 bases and J by 11 bases, with 17 bases of the junction left unmatched. The CDR3 DNA sequence: TGCAGTGCTTTCGCCCGGGACAGGGGTATGGGTGAGCAGTACTTC. Amino acids: CSAFARDRGMGEQYF.

The rearrangement uses TRBV20-1 and TRBJ2-7, with no clear D. V was shortened by 1 base and J by 2 bases, with 9 bases between the two germline ends. The germline CDR1 and CDR2 sequences are DFQATT and SNEGSKA (reference sequence). CDR3 size: 13 residues. The CDR3 DNA reads as TGCAGTGCTAGAGTTCAGGATACCTACGAGCAGTACTTC. Protein product: CSARVQDTYEQYF.

V gene TRBV12-3 or TRBV12-4 combines with J gene TRBJ1-1; D unclear. The end of the DNA is better explained by TRBJ2-1, so the J call may be wrong. The length of the CDR3 is 11 residues. The CDR3: CASSLRDEQFF. In nucleotides, the CDR3 is TGTGCCAGCAGTTTAAGGGATGAGCAGTTCTTC.

Concerning this clonotype: This may be a read error, as it is one base from a much larger clone. V and J are TRBV6-9 and TRBJ2-3; tentatively, D is TRBD1 (6 bases). V lost 3 bases and J 14 bases, leaving 30 bases between the germline ends. This CDR3 spans 17 amino acids. Germline-derived CDR1 and CDR2 are MNHGY and SVAAGI. This CDR3 reads CASSYRPPGHLTGELYF. The DNA of the CDR3 is TGTGCCAGCAGTTACCGGCCCCCGGGACACCTCACCGGGGAGCTGTATTTT.

This chain uses TRBV5-1 with TRBJ2-5; D is undetermined. Germline CDR1 SGHRS, CDR2 YFSETQ. Trimming cost V 3 bases and J 11 bases, with 20 bases left between them. This CDR3 has 14 amino acids. The CDR3 spells CASSSTTAADTQYF. The DNA for the CDR3 is TGCGCCAGCAGCTCGACCACGGCGGCAGATACGCAGTACTTC.

There are many counts of this clonotype. V gene TRBV19 combines with J gene TRBJ1-5; the D is unclear. CDR3 size: 13 residues. V was shortened by 1 base and J by 5 bases, with 6 bases between the two germline ends. Germline CDR1 and CDR2: LNHDA and SQIVND (reference sequence). The CDR3 nucleotides are TGTGCCAGTAGTATAGTGTTGGATCAGCCCCAGCATTTT. This gives the protein CASSIVLDQPQHF.

The chain links TRBV25-1 to TRBJ2-7; D remains unclear. This CDR3 spans 11 amino acids. The V end was cut by 8 bases, the J end by 3 bases, with 8 bases between. Germline-derived CDR1 and CDR2 are MGHDK and SYGVNS. The CDR3 DNA reads as TGTGCCAGCTCTGTCTTCTACGAGCAGTACTTC. Protein: CASSVFYEQYF.

The V and J genes are TRBV7-9 and TRBJ2-4, with D possibly being TRBD1 (6 bases). The J call may be faulty, since TRBJ1-2 better matches the DNA end. This CDR3 comprises 13 residues. Germline CDR1 reads SEHNR; CDR2 reads FQNEAQ (reference sequence). The CDR3 protein is CASSDRSAYGYTF. The DNA of the CDR3 is TGTGCCAGCAGTGACAGGAGTGCCTATGGCTACACCTTC.

This chain joins TRBV11-2 and TRBJ2-3; 7 nucleotides align to TRBD2. From germline, CDR1 is SGHAT and CDR2 FQNNGV. With V trimmed by 2 bases and J by 3 bases, 5 bases remained unmatched. The CDR3 has 15 amino acids. CDR3 sequence (DNA): TGTGCCAGCAGCTTATCGGGGGGAACTACAGATACGCAGTATTTT. Amino acids: CASSLSGGTTDTQYF.

The chain links TRBV7-2 to TRBJ2-3, with D hard to call. Germline CDR1 SGHTA, CDR2 FQGNSA. V was shortened by 2 bases and J by 4 bases, with 10 bases between the two germline ends. This CDR3 has 14 residues. This CDR3 is CASSLFFTPDTQYF. The DNA of the CDR3 is TGTGCCAGCAGCTTATTTTTCACGCCAGATACGCAGTATTTT.

CDR3 amino acids: CASSMGGPETQYF. The CDR3 DNA sequence: TGTGCCAGCAGCATGGGGGGCCCAGAGACCCAGTACTTC. The V call is TRBV7-2, the J call TRBJ2-4; either TRBD1 or TRBD2 may supply D (6 bases each). The J call may be mistaken, given a closer DNA end match to TRBJ2-5. Germline CDR1 reads SGHTA; CDR2 reads FQGNSA. The CDR3 is 13 amino acids.

Notes on this clonotype: At one end the junction does not follow the germline gene, possibly because of a read error. This chain uses TRBV12-3 or TRBV12-4 with TRBJ1-1; the match to TRBD1 covers 10 bases. The CDR3 length is 15 residues. The CDR3 bases are TGTGCCAGCAGTACACCCGGGACAGGGGCTAGGGAGCAGCACTTT. It is translated as CASSTPGTGAREQHF.

This clonotype has a handful of counts. The junction departs from the called germline gene at one end, perhaps through a read error. The CDR3, as DNA: TGTGCTAGCAGCGCCTCAGGGACAGATACGCAGTATTTT. Amino acid sequence: CASSASGTDTQYF. The V call is TRBV7-7, the J call TRBJ2-3; a weak D match, TRBD1 (5 bases). From germline, CDR1 is SSHAT and CDR2 FNYEAQ (reference sequence). The CDR3 has 13 amino acids. Full variable domain (remainder filled in from reference TRBV7-7 and TRBJ2-3): GAGVSQSPRYKVTKRGQDVTLRCDPISSHATLYWYQQALGQGPEFLTYFNYEAQPDKSGLPSDRFSAERPEGSISTLTIQRTEQRDSAMYRCASSASGTDTQYFGPGTRLTVL.

The V call is TRBV6-2 or TRBV6-3, the J call TRBJ2-1; 11 nucleotides line up with TRBD2. Germline CDR1 MNHEY, CDR2 SVGEGT. The CDR3 consists of 17 residues. V shed 2 bases and J 1 base; nucleotides not matched to a gene: 4. The CDR3 reads CASSYRLAGGSYNEQFF. Written as DNA, the CDR3 is TGTGCCAGCAGTTACAGGCTAGCGGGGGGATCCTACAATGAGCAGTTCTTC.

At least ten counts were recorded for this clonotype. The chain recombines TRBV5-1 with TRBJ2-3; 8 nucleotides align to TRBD1. This CDR3 is 14 amino acids long. Unmatched junction bases numbered 1, after V lost 0 bases and J lost 4 bases. The germline gives CDR1 SGHRS, CDR2 YFSETQ. In DNA, the CDR3 is TGCGCCAGCAGCTTGGGCAGGGGGCCAGATACGCAGTATTTT. This gives the protein CASSLGRGPDTQYF.

Worth noting for this clonotype: No conserved phenylalanine or tryptophan is present at the end of the CDR3, so a read error is the likely explanation. The DNA is left out, because the CDR3 cannot be placed on it with certainty; the CDR3 is given as TCRdb lists it. This chain links TRBV7-9 with TRBJ2-3; no check of the table's D call, TRBD2, against the DNA was made. Germline CDR1 SEHNR, CDR2 FQNEAQ (reference sequence). A total of 18 residues make up the CDR3, ends included. CDR3 amino acids: CASSSGSGQGPYEQYFGP.

This clonotype was counted many times. The chain's CDR3 is CASSESGFGEQYF. CDR3 bases: TGCGCCAGCAGTGAGTCGGGGTTTGGTGAGCAGTACTTC. The chain is built from TRBV10-1 and TRBJ2-7; D ambiguous. Germline values: CDR1 WNHNN, CDR2 SYGVQD (reference sequence). CDR3 length equals 13 residues. Trimming cost V 0 bases and J 7 bases, with 10 bases left between them.

This clonotype has just a few counts. V usage is TRBV3-1 and J usage is TRBJ2-4; the D gene could be TRBD1 or TRBD2 (6 bases each). The J call may be faulty, since TRBJ2-1 better matches the DNA end. Germline-derived CDR1 and CDR2 are LGHDT and YNNKEL (reference sequence). CDR3 length: 14 residues. The CDR3 spells CASRKRGEWDEQFF. The CDR3 nucleotides read TGTGCCAGCAGAAAAAGGGGGGAATGGGATGAGCAGTTCTTC.

Many counts were recorded for this clonotype. CDR3 residues: CASSIGHGTGTEAFF. The CDR3 region has the DNA TGCGCCAGCAGCATCGGACACGGTACGGGGACTGAAGCTTTCTTT. V and J are TRBV5-1 and TRBJ1-1, with TRBD1 as a possible D gene (5 bases). Trimming stripped 4 bases from V and 5 bases from J, with 18 bases between. The CDR3 is 15 residues long. Germline V CDR1 and CDR2: SGHRS, YFSETQ.

This clonotype was recorded many times. The chain is built from TRBV11-2 and TRBJ1-2; D is perhaps TRBD1 (6 bases). The CDR3 runs 16 residues. CDR1 and CDR2 from the germline V gene are SGHAT and FQNNGV. V lost 1 base, J lost 4 bases, and 16 bases lay in between. The CDR3 region has the DNA TGTGCCAGCAGCTTAGTGGGGGGCCCCTATAGCTATGGCTACACCTTC. Its protein is CASSLVGGPYSYGYTF.

The rearrangement joins TRBV7-8 to TRBJ1-1, with TRBD1 as a possible D gene (5 bases). Deletions cut 2 bases from V and 4 bases from J, with 11 bases between. The CDR3 has 14 amino acids. Germline V CDR1 and CDR2: SGHVS, FQNEAQ. The CDR3 DNA follows: TGTGCCAGCAGCTTAAAAGGGGTTTCCACTGAAGCTTTCTTT. It is translated as CASSLKGVSTEAFF.

This clonotype was seen more than once but under ten times. V and J are TRBV15 and TRBJ2-3; 9 nucleotides agree with TRBD2. The V gene end was trimmed by 6 bases and the J gene end by 5 bases; junction bases not matched to a gene: 12. Germline CDR1 is LNHNV and CDR2 is YYDKDF (reference sequence). The CDR3 covers 16 residues. The CDR3 coding sequence is TGTGCCACCAGGACCCCCCGGGCGGGAGGGGGAGATACGCAGTATTTT. It is translated as CATRTPRAGGGDTQYF.